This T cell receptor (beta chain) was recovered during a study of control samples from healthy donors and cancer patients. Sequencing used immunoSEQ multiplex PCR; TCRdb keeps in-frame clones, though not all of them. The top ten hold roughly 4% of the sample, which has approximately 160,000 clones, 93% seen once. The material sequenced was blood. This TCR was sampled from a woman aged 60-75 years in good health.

CDR3 amino acids: CAWVQGIGSPLHF. The CDR3 DNA is TGTGCCTGGGTACAGGGTATAGGATCACCCCTCCACTTT. The V call is TRBV30, the J call TRBJ1-6, with a weak D call TRBD1 (6 bases). Per the germline V gene, CDR1 is GTSNPN and CDR2 is SVGIG (reference sequence). Trimming cost V 5 bases and J 10 bases, with 15 bases left between them. The CDR3 consists of 13 residues. Variable domain in full (rest from reference TRBV30 and TRBJ1-6): SQTIHQWPATLVQPVGSPLSLECTVEGTSNPNLYWYRQAAGRGLQLLFYSVGIGQISSEVPQNLSASRPQDRQFILSSKKLLLSDSGFYLCAWVQGIGSPLHFGNGTRLTVT.